This TCR beta chain originates from a study of T cell responses to AZD1222 COVID-19 vaccine. Study background: Second doses that came at about 4 or about 12 weeks were put together. The study's findings and limits: Targeting of unmutated variant regions was reportedly seen in nearly half of spike-specific TCRs. Sampled repertoires all dated from after the peak T cell response. Spike-spanning, vaccine-associated CD4 TCRs were dominant at 160-218 and 743-854.

CDR3 length: 17 residues. CDR1 is SGHNT, CDR2 YYREEE, per germline (reference sequence). The V end lost 0 bases, the J end lost 0 bases, and 15 bases lay between the germline ends. To note about this clone: Antigen specificity is unknown.

Generated by immunoSEQ multiplex PCR, the TCRdb table keeps only in-frame clones and is missing some. The table has fewer than 200,000 clones, 85% to 95% seen once. This chain links TRBV5-4 with TRBJ1-1; D gene unclear. The receptor was isolated from an adult in good health. The sample was peripheral blood, taken on day 0 of AZD1222 vaccination. CDR3 amino acids: CASSLENRYIMNTEAFF. The CDR3 coding sequence is TGTGCCAGCAGCTTGGAAAACCGCTACATTATGAACACTGAAGCTTTCTTT.